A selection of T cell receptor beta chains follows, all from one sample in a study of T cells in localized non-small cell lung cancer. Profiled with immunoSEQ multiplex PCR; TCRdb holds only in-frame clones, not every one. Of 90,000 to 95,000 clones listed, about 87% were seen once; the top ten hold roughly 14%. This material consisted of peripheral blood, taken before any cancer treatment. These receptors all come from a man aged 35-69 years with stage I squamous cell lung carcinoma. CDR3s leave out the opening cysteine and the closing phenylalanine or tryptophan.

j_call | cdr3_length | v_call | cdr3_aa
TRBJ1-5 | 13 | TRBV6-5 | ASSPNFEVLQPQH
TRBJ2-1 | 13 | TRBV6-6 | ASSYATGAYNEQF
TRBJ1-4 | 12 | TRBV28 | ASSLLVQGDKLF
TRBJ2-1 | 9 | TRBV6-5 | ASSYGQEQF
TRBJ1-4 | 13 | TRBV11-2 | ASGNWGQGDEKLF
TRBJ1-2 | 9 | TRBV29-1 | SVGSGGGYT
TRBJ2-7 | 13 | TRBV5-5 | ASSLGQGPDYEQY
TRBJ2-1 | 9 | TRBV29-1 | TTKEFGEQF
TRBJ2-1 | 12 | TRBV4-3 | ASSQVLGRDEQF
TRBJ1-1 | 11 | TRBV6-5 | ASSYSRGWEAF
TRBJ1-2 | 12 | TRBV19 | ASSSQGLGYGYT
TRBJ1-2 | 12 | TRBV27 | ASSLYRTGYGYT
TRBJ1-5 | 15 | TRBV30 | AWSGKRQSNSNQPQH
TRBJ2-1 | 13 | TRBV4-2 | ASRTVAGASNEQF
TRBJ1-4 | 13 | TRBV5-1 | ASSLLGHANEKLF
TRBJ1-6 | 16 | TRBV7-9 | ASSLVGGSSGYNSPLH
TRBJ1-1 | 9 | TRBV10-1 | ARGWNTEAF
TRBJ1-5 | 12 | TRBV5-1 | ASSPDYSNQPQH
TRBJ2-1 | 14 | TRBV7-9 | ASSPPGNRGIGEQF
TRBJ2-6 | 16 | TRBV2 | ASSVRDRGSAGANVLT
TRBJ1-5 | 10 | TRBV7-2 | ASSRFNQPQH
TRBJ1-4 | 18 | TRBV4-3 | ASSQDLAIVYGGPVEKLF
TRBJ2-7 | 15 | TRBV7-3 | ASSLIIIGTSGNEQY
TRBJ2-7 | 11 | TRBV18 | ASSLDRSYEQY
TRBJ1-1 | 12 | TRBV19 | ASSQTGMNTEAF
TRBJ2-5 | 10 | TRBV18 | ASSPEGLTQY
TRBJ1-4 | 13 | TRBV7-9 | ASNGQEGREEKLF
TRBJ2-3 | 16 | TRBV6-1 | ASSEKRVGGIGTDTQY
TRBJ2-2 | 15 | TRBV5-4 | ASSLGTSGGNTGELF
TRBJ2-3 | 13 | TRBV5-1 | ASSWRGQGTDTQY
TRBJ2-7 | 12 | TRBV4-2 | ASSPGLGDYEQY
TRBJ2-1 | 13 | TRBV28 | ASSGGDLGWHEQF
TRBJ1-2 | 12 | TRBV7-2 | ASSKWGQGFGYT
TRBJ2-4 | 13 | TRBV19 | ASIPGGGQGNIQY
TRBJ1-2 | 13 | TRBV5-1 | ASSLGQGGLDGYT
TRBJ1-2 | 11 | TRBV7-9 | ASSLNLMDGYT
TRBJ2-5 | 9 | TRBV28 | ASSSWETQY
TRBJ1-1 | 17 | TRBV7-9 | ASSLGGQGALKRDAEAF
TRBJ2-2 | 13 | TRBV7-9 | ASSFLLTSNRELF
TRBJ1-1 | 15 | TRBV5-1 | ASSLTRDRHMNTEAF
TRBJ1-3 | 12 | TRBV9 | ASSAEGSGNTIY
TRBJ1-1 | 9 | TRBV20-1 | SAPRQKEAF
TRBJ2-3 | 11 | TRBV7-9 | ASRPTSTDTQY